This section outlines one TCR beta chain sequence together with its context. This clonotype was detected many times. There is no known antigen for this receptor. No much larger clone is present one base from it, and per-base qualities are unavailable. The data derive from a study of human T cells and chemical hapten exposure (dated by TCRdb to the early 2020s). As for the study more broadly: For sensitization, 2% DPC in acetone was applied to a 2 cm by 2 cm area of upper inner arm skin. Throughout the study period of 20 to 25 weeks, patients also received therapeutic DPC doses to the scalp every week. Patch testing on the upper back used Finn chambers containing 0.01% DPC, with scoring done after 6 days according to International Contact Dermatitis Research Group standards. Alopecia areata with under or over 50% scalp involvement, alopecia totalis and alopecia universalis were represented in the patient cohort, which was mostly female. Libraries were combined into a pool for sequencing, and differences in TCR yield between samples came mainly from small differences in library volumes within the pool. Peripheral blood TCR repertoire changes were tracked in vivo in alopecia patients during primary and secondary sensitization to the hapten diphenylcyclopropenone (DPC). Blood samples were taken from patients before sensitization (week 0) and at 2, 6 and about 24 weeks after DPC sensitization. Blood for TCR sequencing was provided by twenty-nine alopecia patients at one to four time points (pre-sensitization, 2, 6 and 24 weeks).

V gives up 3 bases and J gives up 3 bases, and the segment between their germline ends measures 12 bases. Taken from the germline V gene (reference sequence), the CDR1 and CDR2 loops are DFQATT and SNEGSKA. The CDR3 sequence holds 14 residues, the cysteine and phenylalanine included. The DNA shown is the 42-base CDR3, in frame from base 1. Overall results and qualifications from the work: Because every patient had alopecia, a presumed autoimmune disease, the patients' immune response might differ from that of healthy individuals. Significantly more large CDR3 similarity clusters were formed by expanded TCRs than by pre-sensitization or healthy control sets, consistent with antigen-driven responses. A positive correlation was found between the number of PT1 expanded TCRs and patch test score, with significance reached at thresholds 8, 16 and 32 but not 4. No change with DPC sensitization was found in the number of TCRs above 1 in 1000 frequency, and no evidence of global repertoire structure alterations was found. Repeated subsampling changed both the strength of the expansion versus patch-test correlation and the threshold at which the correlation became significant.

Read against the paper, the sample's time point label means: pre-sensitization, week 0. Read against the paper, the sample's treatment or condition label means: therapeutic diphenylcyclopropenone sensitization with weekly scalp DPC. Blood at each patch-test visit was drawn before the patch test was applied. Patients were eligible if aged 18 to 70, diagnosed with alopecia and judged suitable for DPC therapy, and pregnant patients were excluded. Unfractionated whole blood was collected in Tempus Blood RNA tubes, and total RNA was extracted from that blood. Libraries were prepared through RACE. The instrument given in TCRdb is NextSeq 500. Library preparation attached unique molecular identifiers to individual cDNA molecules for quantitative, reproducible TCR counting. Both TCR alpha and TCR beta chains were sequenced from each blood RNA sample. From the authors' description of their analysis: The median number of TCRs per sample was approximately 93,000, ranging from roughly 23,224 to 690,600. V, J and CDR3 annotation of the TCR reads was performed with the Decombinator software suite. Every sample was subsampled to the same number of TCRs (28,000) for the PS versus PT1 abundance plots. Expanded TCRs were defined as absent before sensitization and observed at least eight times at the 2-week time point. TCRdb took the public reads, trimmed them with fastp at Q25, ran MiXCR for clone calling and kept in-frame beta chains. Each entry merges the rows of one CDR3 protein and shows their most common DNA and genes. TCRdb assigned the V and J calls; the authors' analysis was not used. This sample holds about 250,000 distinct CDR3 sequences; around 7.7% were observed only once. 1.2% of the sample rests with the top ten.

The sequence links TRBV20-1 to TRBJ1-5, with no reliable assignment of the D segment. This TCR was sampled from a man aged 18 to 29 with alopecia areata. Some clones in this sample may be carry-over from other donors' samples. Sequences were derived from whole blood, sampled in connection with sensitization to the hapten diphenylcyclopropenone (DPC). The DNA sequence is as follows: TGCAGTGCTAGCATGGGGTGGGACAATCAGCCCCAGCATTTT. It is translated as CSASMGWDNQPQHF.